The present TCR beta chain was sequenced within a study of blood T cell repertoires in COVID-19. Study background: The United States, Italy and Spain provided the acute and convalescent COVID-19 samples.

Clones were sequenced by immunoSEQ multiplex PCR, and TCRdb holds only the in-frame ones, with some missing. This table has about 180,000 clones, nearly 80% appearing once. This CDR3 has 13 residues. The junction had 5 bases not matched to a gene; V was cut back by 5 bases and J by 4 bases. Per germline, CDR1 MDHEN and CDR2 SYDVKM. The TCR sequence derives from a man between 60 and 70 years old who had been exposed to COVID-19. The specimen was PBMCs or T cells enriched from blood (not recorded which). The rearrangement uses TRBV28 and TRBJ2-7; 7 bases map to TRBD1. This CDR3 is CASSPSDRYEQYF. The DNA for the CDR3 is TGTGCCAGCAGTCCCTCGGACAGGTACGAGCAGTACTTC.